This T cell receptor beta chain appears in the sequencing data of a study of T cell changes during pregnancy in multiple sclerosis (dated by TCRdb to between 2018 and 2021). Context from the whole study: Changes in the T cell repertoire over the course of pregnancy were examined in this study in women with multiple sclerosis.

Libraries were prepared through the immunoSEQ multiplex PCR assay. TCRdb provides this immuneACCESS table in a form limited to in-frame rearrangements. Some clones are lacking; in checked studies, under half of them reflect an unresolved V gene, and why the rest are absent is not known. Present in this sample are almost 95,000 clones, about 92% of which were seen just once. The top ten constitute 1.5% of the sample. Worth noting for this clone: The antigen it binds to is not known. The sample holds no much larger clone one base away, and base qualities are not on file.

V ends up 7 bases short and J 0 bases short, with an unmatched junction base count of 16. The germline V gene yields SNHLY for CDR1 and FYNNEI for CDR2. From the cysteine up to the phenylalanine, the CDR3 has a length of 18 residues. Left in the record is the CDR3 DNA by itself, 54 bases read in frame from the first base. The starting material was peripheral blood, obtained in the first trimester of pregnancy. This TCR was recovered from a female donor with multiple sclerosis, enrolled in a pregnancy study. The V and J segments used are TRBV2 and TRBJ2-3; TRBD1 aligns with 7 central bases. The CDR3 corresponds to CASIREGARHTSTDTQYF. In nucleotide form, the sequence is TGTGCCAGCATCAGAGAGGGGGCCAGACATACTAGCACAGATACGCAGTATTTT.